The clone carrying this T cell receptor (beta chain) showed up just once. This sample is part of a study of shared clonotypes between healthy human individuals. Repertoires were generated with immunoSEQ multiplex PCR, while TCRdb's copy carries only in-frame clones and drops some. The sample records around 650,000 clones, about 95% being singletons. V was shortened by 3 bases and J by 0 bases, with 2 bases between the two germline ends. Germline CDR1 reads SQVTM; CDR2 reads ANQGSEA. The CDR3 is made up of 11 amino acids. The naive CD8 fraction comprised CD45RO-negative cells positively selected for CCR7 and excluded terminally differentiated effector memory CD45RA+ cells. Nashville, Tennessee was home to all donors, each a Caucasian adult.

This TCR came from a woman younger than 45 in good health. The chain joins TRBV29-1 to TRBJ1-1; D not certain. Material: naive CD8+ T cells sorted from blood. The CDR3 loop reads CSVDMNTEAFF. The CDR3 coding sequence is TGCAGCGTTGACATGAACACTGAAGCTTTCTTT.